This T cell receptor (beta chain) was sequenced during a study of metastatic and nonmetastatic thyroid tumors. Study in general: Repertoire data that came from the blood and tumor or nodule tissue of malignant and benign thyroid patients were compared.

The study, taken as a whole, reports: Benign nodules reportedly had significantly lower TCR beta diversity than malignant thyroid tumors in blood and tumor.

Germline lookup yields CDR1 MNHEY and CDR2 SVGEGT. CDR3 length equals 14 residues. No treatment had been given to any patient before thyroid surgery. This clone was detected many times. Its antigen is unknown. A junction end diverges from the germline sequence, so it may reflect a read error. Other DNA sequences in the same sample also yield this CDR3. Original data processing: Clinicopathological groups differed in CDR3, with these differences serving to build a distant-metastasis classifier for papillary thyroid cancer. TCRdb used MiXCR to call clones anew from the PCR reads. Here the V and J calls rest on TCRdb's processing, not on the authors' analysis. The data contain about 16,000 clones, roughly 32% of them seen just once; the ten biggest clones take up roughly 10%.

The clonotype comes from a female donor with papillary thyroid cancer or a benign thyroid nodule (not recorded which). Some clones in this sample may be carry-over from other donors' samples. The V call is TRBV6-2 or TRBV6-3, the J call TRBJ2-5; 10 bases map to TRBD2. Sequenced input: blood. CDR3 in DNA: TGTGCCAGCAGTACCGGGACTAGCGCGGAGACCCAGTACTTT. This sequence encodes CASSTGTSAETQYF.